The 14 T cell receptor beta chains given below trace back to one sample, sequenced in a study of T-cell reconstitution after alpha-beta-depleted transplantation in children. The authors prepared the TCRbeta library with unique molecular identifiers. TCRdb re-analysed the PCR reads in MiXCR, keeping a single row per CDR3 protein. The sample yields approximately 420,000 distinct CDR3 sequences, 9.5% to 13% seen once. The sequencing used PBMCs from the stem cell graft donor, collected from the stem cell graft. The receptor source for this set is a human donor who donated a stem cell graft to a child with acute myeloid leukemia.

This clonotype has at least ten counts. The chain combines TRBV7-2 with TRBJ1-1; TRBD1 might be the D (6 bases). V was clipped by 5 bases and J by 1 base, with 11 bases between them. This CDR3 is 14 amino acids long. Germline V gene data show CDR1 as SGHTA and CDR2 as FQGNSA. This CDR3 reads CASSPTRGNTEAFF. CDR3 in DNA: TGTGCCAGCAGCCCGACCAGGGGGAACACTGAAGCTTTCTTT.

The sample holds many counts of this clonotype. The rearrangement joins TRBV5-5 to TRBJ1-4; the match to TRBD1 covers 8 bases. Per the germline V gene, CDR1 is SGHKS and CDR2 is YYEKEE (reference sequence). J was trimmed by 8 bases and V by 4 bases; bases with no gene match: 7. The CDR3 length is 14 residues. The CDR3 DNA follows: TGTGCCAGCAGCCTCGGACAGGGACGCGAAAAACTGTTTTTT. This translates into CASSLGQGREKLFF.

A few counts support this clonotype. The chain has TRBV7-9 and TRBJ2-2; 13 nucleotides align to TRBD2. CDR3 length equals 16 residues. CDR1 and CDR2 from the germline V gene are SEHNR and FQNEAQ (reference sequence). The V and J ends lost 5 bases and 4 bases, in that order; junction bases with no gene match: 4. This chain's CDR3 is CASSPGLAGVTGELFF. The CDR3, as DNA: TGTGCCAGCAGCCCCGGACTAGCGGGGGTCACCGGGGAGCTGTTTTTT.

This clonotype came up a few times. The chain joins TRBV19 to TRBJ1-5; the match to TRBD1 covers 7 bases. CDR3 size: 13 residues. J was trimmed by 4 bases and V by 7 bases; bases with no gene match: 4. CDR1 and CDR2 from the germline V gene are LNHDA and SQIVND (reference sequence). The DNA of the CDR3 is TGTGCCAGTAACCCGACAGGGAATCAGCCCCAGCATTTT. This sequence encodes CASNPTGNQPQHF.

This clonotype was seen a few times. The chain employs TRBV6-1 and TRBJ2-1, with TRBD2 identical over 12 bases. The CDR3 totals 15 residues. The germline V gene has CDR1 MNHNS and CDR2 SASEGT. Losses at the gene ends were 6 bases for V and 8 bases for J; bases not matched to a gene: 8. The CDR3 DNA follows: TGTGCCAGCAGCCTCGCTAGCGGGGGGGCCTATGAGCAGTTCTTC. Residues: CASSLASGGAYEQFF.

In this sample, this clonotype turned up many times. This chain joins TRBV29-1 and TRBJ2-7, with a tentative D call TRBD2 (6 bases). There are 14 residues in the CDR3. In germline, CDR1 is SQVTM, CDR2 ANQGSEA. With 6 bases removed from V and 3 bases from J, the gap between germline ends came to 18 bases. DNA of the CDR3: TGCAGCGTGGATGACGGGGGAAAGTTCTACGAGCAGTACTTC. Encoded protein: CSVDDGGKFYEQYF.

This clonotype was found a few times. The chain recombines TRBV19 with TRBJ2-1; D might be TRBD2 (5 bases). This CDR3 contains 15 residues. The V and J ends lost 3 bases and 0 bases respectively, with 9 bases between them. Germline V CDR1 and CDR2: LNHDA, SQIVND (reference sequence). The CDR3 region is CASSMVGVSYNEQFF. The CDR3 bases are TGTGCCAGTAGTATGGTCGGGGTCTCCTACAATGAGCAGTTCTTC. Based on the CDR3 plus reference TRBV19 and TRBJ2-1, the full variable domain is DGGITQSPKYLFRKEGQNVTLSCEQNLNHDAMYWYRQDPGQGLRLIYYSQIVNDFQKGDIAEGYSVSREKKESFPLTVTSAQKNPTAFYLCASSMVGVSYNEQFFGPGTRLTVL.

This clonotype was seen a few times. V gene TRBV5-1 combines with J gene TRBJ2-7, with TRBD2 matching 8 bases. The V segment lost 4 bases and the J segment 1 base; nucleotides outside the gene matches: 13. There are 17 residues in the CDR3. Looked up from germline, CDR1 is SGHRS and CDR2 is YFSETQ. The DNA for the CDR3 is TGCGCCAGCAGCAGGTTTCGGGGACTAGGGAATTCCTACGAGCAGTACTTC. It codes for CASSRFRGLGNSYEQYF.

V usage is TRBV20-1 and J usage is TRBJ2-5; a possible D gene is TRBD2 (5 bases). From germline, CDR1 is DFQATT and CDR2 SNEGSKA (reference sequence). The CDR3 sequence is 14 residues long. V dropped 4 bases and J dropped 5 bases, with 17 bases sitting between them. The CDR3 sequence: CSATHKAVVETQYF. The CDR3 DNA reads TGCAGTGCTACCCATAAAGCGGTTGTTGAGACCCAGTACTTC.

This clonotype came up a few times. This rearrangement joins TRBV5-1 to TRBJ2-3; 13 bases match TRBD2. Germline V lookup: CDR1 SGHRS, CDR2 YFSETQ. This CDR3 comprises 16 residues. V lost 4 bases to trimming and J lost 1 base; unmatched junction nucleotides: 3. CDR3 sequence: CASSGGLAGRTDTQYF. CDR3 nucleotide sequence: TGCGCCAGCAGCGGGGGACTAGCGGGACGCACAGATACGCAGTATTTT.

This chain joins TRBV7-2 and TRBJ2-7, with 8 bases that match TRBD2. CDR3 size: 15 residues. The germline gives CDR1 SGHTA, CDR2 FQGNSA. With 5 bases clipped from V and 3 bases from J, the junction kept 9 bases outside the gene matches. The CDR3 is CASSQFAGTSYEQYF. The CDR3 DNA reads as TGTGCCAGCAGCCAATTCGCCGGGACTAGCTACGAGCAGTACTTC.

This clonotype was seen ten or more times. This chain uses TRBV9 with TRBJ2-1, with unresolved D. This CDR3 is 14 amino acids long. Germline V gene lookup returns CDR1 SGDLS and CDR2 YYNGEE. Trimming stripped 0 bases from V and 4 bases from J, with 8 bases between. CDR3 DNA sequence: TGTGCCAGCAGCGTAGAGGGCAGATACAATGAGCAGTTCTTC. Its translation: CASSVEGRYNEQFF.

At least ten counts were recorded for this clonotype. The chain has TRBV12-3 or TRBV12-4 and TRBJ2-7, with TRBD1 identical over 8 bases. The ends lost 6 bases at V and 3 bases at J; junction bases unmatched: 10. This CDR3 is 15 amino acids long. In DNA, the CDR3 is TGTGCCAGCAGCCCTGGTGTGGGGACAGGCTACGAGCAGTACTTC. Translated: CASSPGVGTGYEQYF.

The chain recombines TRBV5-5 with TRBJ2-1; 7 bases match TRBD1. With V trimmed by 7 bases and J by 7 bases, 11 bases remained unmatched. The CDR3 runs 14 residues. CDR1 is SGHKS, CDR2 YYEKEE, per germline (reference sequence). The CDR3 region is CASFRSTGPNEQFF. CDR3 sequence (DNA): TGTGCCAGCTTCCGATCGACAGGGCCGAATGAGCAGTTCTTC.